The 14 T cell receptor beta chains below were found in one sample sequenced in a study of cytomegalovirus exposure and HLA in healthy donors. PCR was performed using 60 Vbeta and 13 Jbeta primers. The protocol was immunoSEQ multiplex PCR, while the TCRdb copy is restricted to in-frame clones and leaves out a portion. The table counts fewer than 75,000 clones; 15% to 20% lies in the top ten. The sample taken for sequencing was PBMCs. The receptors here all came from a boy younger than 18 in good health and CMV-seronegative.

The chain couples TRBV7-9 to TRBJ2-2, with 7 bases matching TRBD2. CDR1 is SEHNR, CDR2 FQNEAQ, per germline (reference sequence). V shed 5 bases and J 3 bases; nucleotides not matched to a gene: 6. The CDR3 extends over 15 amino acids. The CDR3 loop is CASSDGGSHTGELFF. The CDR3 coding sequence is TGTGCCAGCAGCGACGGCGGGAGCCACACCGGGGAGCTGTTTTTT.

J is TRBJ2-2 and V is TRBV7-3; 8 bases match TRBD1. Germline V gene data show CDR1 as SGHTA and CDR2 as FQGTGA. This CDR3 region has 15 residues. V was clipped by 6 bases and J by 1 base; unmatched bases: 4. The CDR3 nucleotides are TGTGCCAGCAGACCGACAGGGGAGAACACCGGGGAGCTGTTTTTT. It codes for CASRPTGENTGELFF.

This sequence joins TRBV6-6 and TRBJ2-3; D not certain. Germline V CDR1 and CDR2: MNHNY, SVGAGI (reference sequence). The V end lost 0 bases, the J end lost 4 bases, and 5 bases lay between the germline ends. This CDR3 has 13 amino acids. The CDR3 spells CASSYSSADTQYF. CDR3 sequence (DNA): TGTGCCAGCAGTTACTCGTCGGCAGATACGCAGTATTTT.

The chain links TRBV11-2 to TRBJ1-1; tentatively, D is TRBD1 (6 bases). The CDR3 is 14 residues long. Germline values: CDR1 SGHAT, CDR2 FQNNGV. Deletions cut 3 bases from V and 2 bases from J, with 10 bases between. Written as DNA, the CDR3 is TGTGCCAGCAGCTTCGATGGGGGCAACACTGAAGCTTTCTTT. Protein sequence: CASSFDGGNTEAFF. The variable domain in full, with the rest retrieved from reference TRBV11-2 and TRBJ1-1, is EAGVAQSPRYKIIEKRQSVAFWCNPISGHATLYWYQQILGQGPKLLIQFQNNGVVDDSQLPKDRFSAERLKGVDSTLKIQPAKLEDSAVYLCASSFDGGNTEAFFGQGTRLTVV.

The chain employs TRBV14 and TRBJ2-1, with 8 bases that match TRBD2. This CDR3 is 14 amino acids long. Germline values: CDR1 SGHDN, CDR2 FVKESK. The V gene end was trimmed by 1 base and the J gene end by 4 bases; junction bases not matched to a gene: 0. The DNA for the CDR3 is TGTGCCAGCAGCCAAGGACTAGCGTACAATGAGCAGTTCTTC. It is translated as CASSQGLAYNEQFF.

This sequence joins TRBV5-1 and TRBJ2-1; TRBD1 matches 9 bases. Trimming at V came to 4 bases and at J to 4 bases, leaving 3 bases not matched to a gene. CDR1 is SGHRS and CDR2 is YFSETQ in the germline V gene. The CDR3 is 14 residues long. The DNA of the CDR3 is TGCGCCAGCAGCAGGGACAGGGCTTACAATGAGCAGTTCTTC. This sequence encodes CASSRDRAYNEQFF.

The V gene is TRBV4-1, the J gene TRBJ1-1; 8 bases align to TRBD1. Germline V gene sequence: CDR1 MGHRA, CDR2 YSYEKL. Trimming removed 4 bases from V and 2 bases from J; junction bases left unmatched: 9. The CDR3 contains 16 residues. In DNA form, the CDR3 reads TGCGCCAGCAGCCCCCACCCGGGACAGGTTAACACTGAAGCTTTCTTT. It translates to CASSPHPGQVNTEAFF.

The chain combines TRBV7-2 with TRBJ1-2; 12 nucleotides agree with TRBD1. CDR3 size: 19 residues. Germline-derived CDR1 and CDR2 are SGHTA and FQGNSA. V trimming: 1 base; J trimming: 2 bases; junction bases outside the gene matches: 11. The CDR3 sequence is CASSLVGDRGPYLNYGYTF. In nucleotides, the CDR3 is TGTGCCAGCAGCTTAGTGGGGGACAGGGGGCCTTACCTCAACTATGGCTACACCTTC.

This rearrangement joins TRBV5-1 to TRBJ1-1, with TRBD1 matching over 7 bases. The CDR3 extends over 14 amino acids. Unmatched junction bases numbered 4, after V lost 4 bases and J lost 1 base. The germline CDR1 and CDR2 sequences are SGHRS and YFSETQ. The CDR3 DNA sequence: TGCGCCAGCAGCGTGGGACAGTCGAACACTGAAGCTTTCTTT. Protein product: CASSVGQSNTEAFF. The full variable domain, in which reference TRBV5-1 and TRBJ1-1 provide the parts outside the CDR3, is KAGVTQTPRYLIKTRGQQVTLSCSPISGHRSVSWYQQTPGQGLQFLFEYFSETQRNKGNFPGRFSGRQFSNSRSEMNVSTLELGDSALYLCASSVGQSNTEAFFGQGTRLTVV.

J is TRBJ2-2 and V is TRBV5-1; D is unresolved. Trimming removed 3 bases at V and 4 bases at J, with 10 bases between. This CDR3 spans 14 amino acids. Germline lookup yields CDR1 SGHRS and CDR2 YFSETQ. The CDR3 nucleotides are TGCGCCAGCAGCTCCGAGCCGGGCACCGGGGAGCTGTTTTTT. Its translation is CASSSEPGTGELFF.

V and J are TRBV29-1 and TRBJ2-2; 12 nucleotides line up with TRBD1. Germline trimming cut 7 bases from V and 7 bases from J; bases unmatched to any gene: 10. The CDR3 contains 15 residues. CDR1 SQVTM and CDR2 ANQGSEA come from the germline V gene. Here the CDR3 reads CSATGDRGPVGELFF. As DNA, the CDR3 is TGCAGCGCCACAGGGGACAGGGGGCCGGTCGGGGAGCTGTTTTTT.

The V call is TRBV6-5, the J call TRBJ2-7; the match to TRBD1 covers 8 bases. The CDR3 is 15 residues long. With V trimmed by 2 bases and J by 1 base, 4 bases remained unmatched. Germline loops: CDR1 MNHEY, CDR2 SVGAGI. The CDR3 DNA reads TGTGCCAGCAGTTACGCCTGGACAGGGTCCTACGAGCAGTACTTC. Residues: CASSYAWTGSYEQYF.

This sequence joins TRBV2 and TRBJ1-4, with D possibly TRBD1 on 6 matching bases. Trimming removed 3 bases at V and 4 bases at J, with 9 bases between. Germline V gene sequence: CDR1 SNHLY, CDR2 FYNNEI. The CDR3 has 14 amino acids. The CDR3 DNA sequence: TGTGCCAGCAGTGATGGACAGTTTAATGAAAAACTGTTTTTT. Its protein product is CASSDGQFNEKLFF.

About this clone itself: One end of the junction varies from germline; a read error may be responsible. This chain joins TRBV19 and TRBJ1-6; no firm D call. Germline CDR1 is LNHDA and CDR2 is SQIVND (reference sequence). The CDR3 totals 12 residues. Here the CDR3 reads CAGRSANSPLLF. The DNA for the CDR3 is TGTGCCGGTAGGTCTGCGAATTCGCCCCTCCTCTTT.